What follows are 32 T cell receptor beta chains derived from one specimen sequenced in a study of T cells in Graves' hyperthyroidism and ophthalmopathy. The investigators amplified TCR beta CDR3 regions from RNA transcripts. An initial round of RT-PCR targeting the TCR CDR3 relied on the HTBI primer set. TCRdb reprocessed the multiplex PCR reads with MiXCR, giving one entry per CDR3 protein. Seen here are under 550,000 distinct CDR3 sequences, 15% to 20% observed once, and the top ten hold 40% to 50%. The sample consisted of blood. The receptors were sampled from a man aged 40-49 years with Graves' ophthalmopathy.

On this clonotype: One end of the junction is discordant with germline, which a read error may explain. This sequence joins TRBV5-1 and TRBJ1-3, with 9 bases matching TRBD1. The CDR3 consists of 16 residues. Germline V gene lookup returns CDR1 SGHRS and CDR2 YFSETQ. CDR3 amino acids: CASSTEQGATGSTIYF. CDR3 sequence (DNA): TGCGCCAGCAGCACAGAACAGGGGGCAACTGGAAGCACCATATATTTT.

The chain carries TRBV20-1 and TRBJ2-3; 8 bases map to TRBD2. V trimming: 5 bases; J trimming: 2 bases; junction bases outside the gene matches: 12. This CDR3 is built from 16 residues. The germline V gene encodes CDR1 DFQATT and CDR2 SNEGSKA (reference sequence). Here the CDR3 reads CSAYIIGGANTDTQYF. DNA for the CDR3: TGCAGTGCTTACATAATCGGGGGGGCGAACACAGATACGCAGTATTTT.

The chain recombines TRBV7-8 with TRBJ2-5, with 15 positions matching TRBD2. Germline V lookup: CDR1 SGHVS, CDR2 FQNEAQ. CDR3 length: 16 residues. The V segment lost 6 bases and the J segment 9 bases; nucleotides outside the gene matches: 11. DNA for the CDR3: TGTGCCAGCAGTTACTCCGGACTAGCGGGGGGGCGCCCCCAGTACTTC. Amino acid sequence: CASSYSGLAGGRPQYF. The whole variable domain, filled in from reference TRBV7-8 and TRBJ2-5, reads GAGVSQSPRYKVAKRGQDVALRCDPISGHVSLFWYQQALGQGPEFLTYFQNEAQLDKSGLPSDRFFAERPEGSVSTLKIQRTQQEDSAVYLCASSYSGLAGGRPQYFGPGTRLLVL.

The V and J genes are TRBV6-1 and TRBJ2-1; 7 nucleotides agree with TRBD1. This CDR3 is 16 amino acids long. J gave up 7 bases and V 7 bases, and 16 bases lay outside the gene matches. Germline V lookup: CDR1 MNHNS, CDR2 SASEGT. This CDR3 reads CASMYPGGSRGNEQFF. CDR3 sequence (DNA): TGTGCCAGCATGTACCCCGGAGGATCCAGGGGGAATGAGCAGTTCTTC.

The rearrangement joins TRBV19 to TRBJ1-2, with D possibly being TRBD1 (5 bases). The CDR3 length is 14 residues. Germline V gene data show CDR1 as LNHDA and CDR2 as SQIVND (reference sequence). The V and J ends lost 5 bases and 5 bases respectively, with 15 bases between them. The CDR3 spells CASSPQGPGYGYTF. The CDR3 region has the DNA TGTGCCAGTAGTCCCCAGGGACCCGGGTATGGCTACACCTTC.

The chain has TRBV28 and TRBJ1-1, with a tentative D call TRBD1 (5 bases). Germline values: CDR1 MDHEN, CDR2 SYDVKM. This CDR3 region has 15 residues. Trimming stripped 6 bases from V and 5 bases from J, with 19 bases between. The CDR3 loop reads CASSTQEGQITEAFF. CDR3 in DNA: TGTGCCAGCAGCACTCAGGAGGGGCAGATAACTGAAGCTTTCTTT.

At least ten counts were recorded for this clonotype. The chain is built from TRBV18 and TRBJ1-3, with TRBD1 matching over 7 bases. Per the germline V gene, CDR1 is KGHSH and CDR2 is LQKENI. The J segment lost 4 bases and the V segment lost 4 bases, leaving 7 bases of the junction unmatched. The CDR3 has 15 residues. CDR3 in DNA: TGTGCCAGCTCACGGGACAGTCAGGCAGGAAACACCATATATTTT. Translated, it gives CASSRDSQAGNTIYF. The full variable domain, with the rest looked up from reference TRBV18 and TRBJ1-3, is NAGVMQNPRHLVRRRGQEARLRCSPMKGHSHVYWYRQLPEEGLKFMVYLQKENIIDESGMPKERFSAEFPKEGPSILRIQQVVRGDSAAYFCASSRDSQAGNTIYFGEGSWLTVV.

The chain combines TRBV20-1 with TRBJ2-3; maybe TRBD2 (7 bases). The germline V gene encodes CDR1 DFQATT and CDR2 SNEGSKA (reference sequence). Trimming pared 0 bases from V and 1 base from J, leaving 14 bases between. There are 16 residues in the CDR3. The CDR3 nucleotides read TGCAGTGCTAGAGATTACGGCGGGGGCCGCACAGATACGCAGTATTTT. Translation gives CSARDYGGGRTDTQYF.

In this sample, this clonotype turned up a few times. V is TRBV20-1 and J is TRBJ2-5; 8 bases match TRBD2. Unmatched junction bases numbered 13, after V lost 5 bases and J lost 2 bases. Looked up from germline, CDR1 is DFQATT and CDR2 is SNEGSKA (reference sequence). CDR3 size: 16 residues. The CDR3 protein is CSAPPIGGRSQETQYF. The CDR3 DNA reads as TGCAGTGCTCCCCCTATTGGCGGGAGGTCACAAGAGACCCAGTACTTC.

There are a few counts of this clonotype. This rearrangement joins TRBV6-1 to TRBJ1-1; 8 bases map to TRBD1. After removal of 6 bases from V and 5 bases from J, the junction contained 14 bases not matched to a gene. Germline lookup yields CDR1 MNHNS and CDR2 SASEGT. This CDR3 contains 16 residues. The CDR3 protein is CASREGRGLGLTEAFF. The CDR3 coding sequence is TGTGCCAGCAGGGAGGGCAGGGGGCTCGGGCTAACTGAAGCTTTCTTT.

With respect to this clonotype: The CDR3 ends on some other residue instead of the conserved phenylalanine or tryptophan, so this is likely a read error. The gene calls are TRBV5-1 and TRBJ1-2; 7 bases match TRBD1. Per germline, CDR1 SGHRS and CDR2 YFSETQ. V was pared by 3 bases and J by 5 bases, with 7 bases of the junction left unmatched. The CDR3 consists of 14 residues. CDR3 in DNA: TGCGCCAGCAGCTCCGGACAGGAAGGGTATGGCTACACCTCC. The encoded protein is CASSSGQEGYGYTS.

This clonotype was seen ten or more times. The chain links TRBV20-1 to TRBJ1-2; D is uncertain. Germline-derived CDR1 and CDR2 are DFQATT and SNEGSKA (reference sequence). V was trimmed by 0 bases and J by 7 bases, leaving 9 bases between them. The CDR3 has 12 amino acids. CDR3 nucleotide sequence: TGCAGTGCTAGAGATTTTATCGTTGGCTACACCTTC. Protein: CSARDFIVGYTF.

The sample holds many counts of this clonotype. The CDR3 sequence: CASSLALGVQGGYGYTF. The CDR3, as DNA: TGTGCCAGCAGTTTAGCGCTTGGGGTCCAGGGCGGCTATGGCTACACCTTC. J is TRBJ1-2 and V is TRBV12-3 or TRBV12-4, with D possibly matching TRBD1 (5 bases). This CDR3 region has 17 residues. V lost 0 bases and J lost 4, with 18 bases in between.

Regarding this clonotype: The junction does not match germline at one end; this may be a read error. The gene calls are TRBV27 and TRBJ2-7; 8 nucleotides line up with TRBD1. Germline CDR1 is MNHEY and CDR2 is SMNVEV (reference sequence). This CDR3 spans 16 amino acids. The DNA of the CDR3 is TGTGTCAGCAGTCCTTCCGGGGGTCAGGGGGCTCGGGAGCAGTACTTC. As protein: CVSSPSGGQGAREQYF.

This clonotype showed up just a few times. This rearrangement joins TRBV6-1 to TRBJ2-7; 8 bases fit TRBD2. The germline V gene encodes CDR1 MNHNS and CDR2 SASEGT. Germline trimming cut 7 bases from V and 6 bases from J; bases unmatched to any gene: 17. This CDR3 comprises 16 residues. The chain's CDR3 is CASTYRAAGASVEQYF. The CDR3 coding sequence is TGTGCCAGCACCTACCGGGCAGCGGGAGCGTCGGTCGAGCAGTACTTC.

This clonotype was seen once. The rearrangement uses TRBV7-3 and TRBJ2-7; 10 positions match TRBD2. Germline V gene data show CDR1 as SGHTA and CDR2 as FQGTGA. J gave up 7 bases and V 3 bases, and 9 bases lay outside the gene matches. This CDR3 comprises 15 residues. The CDR3 loop reads CASSFPSGSLWEQYF. The CDR3, as DNA: TGTGCCAGCAGCTTCCCTAGCGGGAGTCTGTGGGAGCAGTACTTC.

This clonotype came up once. The V call is TRBV12-3 or TRBV12-4, the J call TRBJ2-7; 10 bases match TRBD1. The ends lost 4 bases at V and 6 bases at J; junction bases unmatched: 12. This CDR3 contains 16 residues. The CDR3 loop reads CASSSRTGGRGAEQYF. CDR3 sequence (DNA): TGTGCCAGCAGTTCAAGGACAGGGGGACGGGGGGCCGAGCAGTACTTC.

This chain uses TRBV4-3 with TRBJ1-5, with D uncertain. V was clipped by 0 bases and J by 0 bases, with 9 bases between them. The CDR3 length is 16 residues. Per the germline V gene, CDR1 is LGHNA and CDR2 is YSLEER. The CDR3 DNA is TGCGCCAGCAGCCAAGATAACACCCATAGCAATCAGCCCCAGCATTTT. Translating gives CASSQDNTHSNQPQHF.

In this sample, this clonotype turned up a few times. V usage is TRBV20-1 and J usage is TRBJ2-5; D is uncertain. CDR3 size: 12 residues. Trimming removed 5 bases from V and 2 bases from J, with 9 bases in between. In germline, CDR1 is DFQATT, CDR2 SNEGSKA (reference sequence). This chain's CDR3 is CSAVLLQETQYF. Written as DNA, the CDR3 is TGCAGTGCTGTATTATTACAAGAGACCCAGTACTTC.

This sequence joins TRBV5-6 and TRBJ2-5, with 9 positions matching TRBD1. The J segment lost 9 bases and the V segment lost 1 base, leaving 10 bases of the junction unmatched. Germline CDR1 is SGHDT and CDR2 is YYEEEE. The CDR3 has 15 amino acids. CDR3 bases: TGTGCCAGCAGCTTGATGGGACAGGGCCTTGTGGCCCAGTACTTC. It codes for CASSLMGQGLVAQYF.

This clonotype was recorded at least ten times. This chain links TRBV28 with TRBJ2-7; D is unresolved. CDR1 and CDR2 (germline): MDHEN, SYDVKM. The CDR3 runs to 14 residues. Trimming took 4 bases from V and 3 from J, leaving 13 bases between them. Here the CDR3 DNA reads TGTGCCAGCAGTTCGATACTACCAATCTACGAGCAGTACTTC. This codes for CASSSILPIYEQYF.

In this sample, this clonotype turned up many times. The V and J genes are TRBV6-5 and TRBJ2-7; D may be TRBD1 or TRBD2 (6 bases each). CDR1 is MNHEY and CDR2 is SVGAGI in the germline V gene. Trimming pared 2 bases from V and 3 bases from J, leaving 11 bases between. CDR3 length: 14 residues. For the CDR3, the DNA is TGTGCCAGCAGTTACGAGGGGGGCTTCTACGAGCAGTACTTC. Translated, it gives CASSYEGGFYEQYF.

This clonotype has a handful of counts. This rearrangement joins TRBV28 to TRBJ1-5; TRBD1 aligns across 11 bases. Germline loops: CDR1 MDHEN, CDR2 SYDVKM. J lost 5 bases, V lost 7 bases, and 7 bases had no gene match. The CDR3 extends over 15 amino acids. CDR3 amino acids: CASNLRTGGYQPQHF. Written as DNA, the CDR3 is TGTGCCAGCAATCTGAGGACAGGGGGCTATCAGCCCCAGCATTTT.

This clonotype was detected only a few times. The chain has TRBV6-2 or TRBV6-3 and TRBJ1-5, with 8 nucleotides matching TRBD1. Germline assignment: CDR1 MNHEY and CDR2 SVGEGT. This CDR3 spans 15 amino acids. J lost 6 bases, V lost 7 bases, and 11 bases had no gene match. CDR3 DNA sequence: TGTGCCAGCAAGGGCAGGGGGCGCAGGGGTCAGCCCCAGCATTTT. Protein: CASKGRGRRGQPQHF.

This clonotype was counted only a few times. The chain joins TRBV6-1 to TRBJ2-5, with D possibly matching TRBD1 (5 bases). V was pared by 7 bases and J by 0 bases, with 12 bases between. This CDR3 region has 14 residues. Per the germline V gene, CDR1 is MNHNS and CDR2 is SASEGT. This chain's CDR3 is CASIQELYQETQYF. In nucleotides, the CDR3 is TGTGCCAGCATACAGGAGCTATACCAAGAGACCCAGTACTTC.

The rearrangement uses TRBV7-9 and TRBJ2-5; 11 bases are shared with TRBD1. The V gene end was trimmed by 5 bases and the J gene end by 5 bases; junction bases not matched to a gene: 13. This CDR3 is 17 amino acids long. Looked up from germline, CDR1 is SEHNR and CDR2 is FQNEAQ (reference sequence). CDR3 amino acids: CASSPTSGTGGRETQYF. The DNA for the CDR3 is TGTGCCAGCAGCCCTACTTCAGGGACAGGGGGTAGGGAGACCCAGTACTTC.

The sample holds many counts of this clonotype. The chain uses TRBV12-3 or TRBV12-4 and TRBJ1-2; TRBD1 might be the D (6 bases). Trimming cost V 3 bases and J 0 bases, with 11 bases left between them. The CDR3 runs to 15 residues. CDR3 residues: CASSFTGNANYGYTF. The CDR3 DNA is TGTGCCAGCAGTTTCACAGGGAATGCTAACTATGGCTACACCTTC.

There are a few counts of this clonotype. This chain links TRBV20-1 with TRBJ1-2; tentatively, D is TRBD1 (6 bases). The germline CDR1 and CDR2 sequences are DFQATT and SNEGSKA (reference sequence). CDR3 size: 14 residues. The germline V and J ends were trimmed by 1 base and 4 bases, with 13 bases remaining between them. In DNA, the CDR3 is TGCAGTGCTAGAGTTATTACAGGGCCCTATGGCTACACCTTC. Its protein product is CSARVITGPYGYTF.

The V and J genes are TRBV19 and TRBJ1-6; D not certain. The CDR3 loop spans 15 amino acids. The ends were cut back, 3 bases at V and 7 bases at J, with 13 bases in the middle. CDR1 LNHDA and CDR2 SQIVND come from the germline V gene (reference sequence). The CDR3, as DNA: TGTGCCAGTAGTATTTTAGGTATCCAGAATTCACCCCTCCACTTT. Its translation is CASSILGIQNSPLHF. Full variable domain (missing parts from reference TRBV19 and TRBJ1-6): DGGITQSPKYLFRKEGQNVTLSCEQNLNHDAMYWYRQDPGQGLRLIYYSQIVNDFQKGDIAEGYSVSREKKESFPLTVTSAQKNPTAFYLCASSILGIQNSPLHFGNGTRLTVT.

Many counts were recorded for this clonotype. This chain links TRBV28 with TRBJ1-1, with D perhaps TRBD1 (5 bases). The V and J ends lost 4 bases and 0 bases respectively, with 21 bases between them. The germline V gene encodes CDR1 MDHEN and CDR2 SYDVKM. The CDR3 extends over 18 amino acids. CDR3 bases: TGTGCCAGCAGTTGGCCCGGGACCCCGTGGACGCTGAACACTGAAGCTTTCTTT. It is translated as CASSWPGTPWTLNTEAFF.

V gene TRBV5-1 combines with J gene TRBJ2-3, with TRBD2 matching over 11 bases. V shed 3 bases, J shed 5 bases, and the junction held 5 bases outside the gene matches. Germline CDR1 reads SGHRS; CDR2 reads YFSETQ. The length of the CDR3 is 15 residues. The CDR3 sequence is CASSSSLAGGDTQYF. The CDR3 nucleotides are TGCGCCAGCAGCTCATCCCTAGCGGGAGGAGATACGCAGTATTTT.

This chain uses TRBV7-9 with TRBJ2-5, with TRBD1 identical over 8 bases. Per germline, CDR1 SEHNR and CDR2 FQNEAQ (reference sequence). After removal of 4 bases from V and 5 bases from J, the junction contained 15 bases not matched to a gene. CDR3 length: 17 residues. Here the CDR3 reads CASSSLATGEIGETQYF. CDR3 DNA: TGTGCCAGCAGCTCGTTGGCGACAGGGGAGATTGGGGAGACCCAGTACTTC.